This is a list of T cell receptor beta chains from one sample in a study of beta chain features in type 1 diabetes. Produced via immunoSEQ multiplex PCR; TCRdb's table is partial and in-frame only. The sample lists 350,000 to 450,000 clones, approximately 15% occurring once. Specimen: naive CD4+ T cells from blood. These receptors all come from a man between 25 and 39 years old in good health. Each CDR3 is given with its conserved first and last residue. The D gene is left open where the match is weak. Only some rows state a clone size, as once, few, many or a class for expanded clones.

d_call: .
j_call: TRBJ2-1
clone_size: few
cdr3_length: 13
v_call: TRBV6-5
cdr3_nt: TGTGCCAGCAGTGGGATCCCTTACAATGAGCAGTTCTTC
cdr3_aa: CASSGIPYNEQFF

d_call: TRBD1
j_call: TRBJ1-4
clone_size: few
cdr3_length: 16
v_call: TRBV23-1
cdr3_nt: TGCGCCAGCAGTCAACCCACGGACAGGAGACTTGAAAAACTGTTTTTT
cdr3_aa: CASSQPTDRRLEKLFF

d_call: .
j_call: TRBJ2-3
clone_size: few
cdr3_length: 15
v_call: TRBV11-3
cdr3_nt: TGTGCCAGCAGGTCCAGGGTCACTAGCACAGATACGCAGTATTTT
cdr3_aa: CASRSRVTSTDTQYF

d_call: TRBD1
j_call: TRBJ2-2
clone_size: .
cdr3_length: 13
v_call: TRBV7-2
cdr3_nt: TGTGCCAGCAGCCTACTTACCCGACAGGGGCTGTTTTTT
cdr3_aa: CASSLLTRQGLFF

d_call: .
j_call: TRBJ1-2
clone_size: .
cdr3_length: 14
v_call: TRBV7-9
cdr3_nt: TGTGCCAGCAGCTTAGTGGGAGGGAACTATGGCTACACCTTC
cdr3_aa: CASSLVGGNYGYTF

d_call: .
j_call: TRBJ2-1
clone_size: few
cdr3_length: 15
v_call: TRBV9
cdr3_nt: TGTGCCAGCAGCGTAGGCGGGGGCCCCTACAATGAGCAGTTCTTC
cdr3_aa: CASSVGGGPYNEQFF

d_call: TRBD1
j_call: TRBJ2-2
clone_size: .
cdr3_length: 13
v_call: TRBV15
cdr3_nt: TGTGCCACCAGCAGGGACAGGGGTGGGGAGCTGTTTTTT
cdr3_aa: CATSRDRGGELFF

d_call: .
j_call: TRBJ2-5
clone_size: .
cdr3_length: 12
v_call: TRBV30
cdr3_nt: TGTGCCTGTAACAGGGTCGGAGAGACCCAGTACTTC
cdr3_aa: CACNRVGETQYF

d_call: .
j_call: TRBJ2-3
clone_size: few
cdr3_length: 15
v_call: TRBV6-1
cdr3_nt: TGTGCCAGCAGTCCCTCCGGGCTTAGGACAGATACGCAGTATTTT
cdr3_aa: CASSPSGLRTDTQYF

d_call: TRBD2
j_call: TRBJ2-1
clone_size: few
cdr3_length: 16
v_call: TRBV11-2
cdr3_nt: TGTGCCAGCAGCGCCCGCCCCAGCGGGAGTGTGAATGAGCAGTTCTTC
cdr3_aa: CASSARPSGSVNEQFF

d_call: TRBD1
j_call: TRBJ1-2
clone_size: few
cdr3_length: 15
v_call: TRBV2
cdr3_nt: TGTGCCAGCAGTGAAATGGCAGGGGGCCGAAGCGGCTACACCTTC
cdr3_aa: CASSEMAGGRSGYTF

d_call: .
j_call: TRBJ1-5
clone_size: few
cdr3_length: 17
v_call: TRBV2
cdr3_nt: TGTGCCAGCAGTGAAAACTCCCTCAGGGGCCATGGTCAGCCCCAGCATTTT
cdr3_aa: CASSENSLRGHGQPQHF

d_call: .
j_call: TRBJ2-3
clone_size: few
cdr3_length: 14
v_call: TRBV9
cdr3_nt: TGTGCCAGCAGGGGCCCGAGAAGGACAGATACGCAGTATTTT
cdr3_aa: CASRGPRRTDTQYF

d_call: .
j_call: TRBJ2-7
clone_size: few
cdr3_length: 12
v_call: TRBV2
cdr3_nt: TGTGCCAGCAGGGGCGGGCCCTACGAGCAGTACTTC
cdr3_aa: CASRGGPYEQYF

d_call: .
j_call: TRBJ2-3
clone_size: .
cdr3_length: 14
v_call: TRBV7-3
cdr3_nt: TGTGCCAGCTCCCCAGGGGAAGCGGCAGATACGCAGTATTTT
cdr3_aa: CASSPGEAADTQYF

d_call: TRBD1
j_call: TRBJ2-7
clone_size: .
cdr3_length: 17
v_call: TRBV4-1
cdr3_nt: TGCGCCAGCAGCCAAGAGGAGACAGGGCGAGGGGGTTACGAGCAGTACTTC
cdr3_aa: CASSQEETGRGGYEQYF

d_call: .
j_call: TRBJ2-2
clone_size: many
cdr3_length: 14
v_call: TRBV30
cdr3_nt: TGTGCCTGGAGTTCTAAGGGGAACACCGGGGAGCTGTTTTTT
cdr3_aa: CAWSSKGNTGELFF

d_call: .
j_call: TRBJ2-4
clone_size: few
cdr3_length: 17
v_call: TRBV15
cdr3_nt: TGTGCCACCAGCAGGGACGCGTCCCGACCAGGGGGGAACATTCAGTACTTC
cdr3_aa: CATSRDASRPGGNIQYF

d_call: .
j_call: TRBJ2-5
clone_size: few
cdr3_length: 14
v_call: TRBV15
cdr3_nt: TGTGCCACCAGCAGAGTGGGGATCCAAGAGACCCAGTACTTC
cdr3_aa: CATSRVGIQETQYF

d_call: TRBD2
j_call: TRBJ2-1
clone_size: .
cdr3_length: 15
v_call: TRBV6-1
cdr3_nt: TGTGCCAGCAGTGACCGACTAGCGGCTCTCAATGAGCAGTTCTTC
cdr3_aa: CASSDRLAALNEQFF

d_call: TRBD2
j_call: TRBJ2-7
clone_size: few
cdr3_length: 14
v_call: TRBV5-1
cdr3_nt: TGCGCCAGCAGCTTGGATGGCAGGGAGGGCGAGCAGTACTTC
cdr3_aa: CASSLDGREGEQYF

d_call: .
j_call: TRBJ1-2
clone_size: once
cdr3_length: 16
v_call: TRBV4-3
cdr3_nt: TGCGCCAGCAGCCAAGGGACAGCTAACCGGGCATCCGGCTACACCTTC
cdr3_aa: CASSQGTANRASGYTF

d_call: .
j_call: TRBJ2-5
clone_size: .
cdr3_length: 14
v_call: TRBV11-3
cdr3_nt: TGTGCCAGCAGCCCGTGGCGGTATCAAGAGACCCAGTACTTC
cdr3_aa: CASSPWRYQETQYF

d_call: TRBD1
j_call: TRBJ1-2
clone_size: .
cdr3_length: 12
v_call: TRBV29-1
cdr3_nt: TGCAGCGTTGTACAGGGGGCGTTTGGCTACACCTTC
cdr3_aa: CSVVQGAFGYTF

d_call: .
j_call: TRBJ2-2
clone_size: .
cdr3_length: 17
v_call: TRBV9
cdr3_nt: TGTGCCAGCAGCGCCTTCGTTGGGGTAGGGAACACCGGGGAGCTGTTTTTT
cdr3_aa: CASSAFVGVGNTGELFF

d_call: TRBD2
j_call: TRBJ2-1
clone_size: .
cdr3_length: 16
v_call: TRBV25-1
cdr3_nt: TGTGCCAGCAGTGACAGCGGGGCGTCCTCCTACAATGAGCAGTTCTTC
cdr3_aa: CASSDSGASSYNEQFF

d_call: .
j_call: TRBJ2-1
clone_size: .
cdr3_length: 15
v_call: TRBV5-1
cdr3_nt: TGCGCCAGCAGCTTGGACGGCAGTCAATACAATGAGCAGTTCTTC
cdr3_aa: CASSLDGSQYNEQFF

d_call: TRBD2
j_call: TRBJ2-5
clone_size: few
cdr3_length: 15
v_call: TRBV5-1
cdr3_nt: TGCGCCAGCAGCACCGCCGGGACTAGCGGGGAGACCCAGTACTTC
cdr3_aa: CASSTAGTSGETQYF

d_call: .
j_call: TRBJ1-1
clone_size: few
cdr3_length: 13
v_call: TRBV30
cdr3_nt: TGTGCCTGGAGCCCAGGGTGGAACACTGAAGCTTTCTTT
cdr3_aa: CAWSPGWNTEAFF

d_call: .
j_call: TRBJ2-2
clone_size: few
cdr3_length: 14
v_call: TRBV7-9
cdr3_nt: TGTGCCAGCAGCTTAGATGGAGCTACCGGGGAGCTGTTTTTT
cdr3_aa: CASSLDGATGELFF

d_call: .
j_call: TRBJ1-6
clone_size: few
cdr3_length: 12
v_call: TRBV7-2
cdr3_nt: TGTGCCAGCAGCTTAGTGTCGTCACCCCTCCACTTT
cdr3_aa: CASSLVSSPLHF

d_call: .
j_call: TRBJ2-3
clone_size: few
cdr3_length: 15
v_call: TRBV7-2
cdr3_nt: TGTGCCAGCAGCTTAGGCGGGCCGGGAAGAAATACGCAGTATTTT
cdr3_aa: CASSLGGPGRNTQYF

d_call: .
j_call: TRBJ2-2
clone_size: few
cdr3_length: 14
v_call: TRBV5-1
cdr3_nt: TGCGCCAGCAGCCCCCCCATGGCCACCGGGGAGCTGTTTTTT
cdr3_aa: CASSPPMATGELFF

d_call: .
j_call: TRBJ1-3
clone_size: few
cdr3_length: 15
v_call: TRBV7-2
cdr3_nt: TGTGCCAGCAGCATACGGACGGGGAACGGAAACACCATATATTTT
cdr3_aa: CASSIRTGNGNTIYF

d_call: .
j_call: TRBJ2-5
clone_size: .
cdr3_length: 12
v_call: TRBV10-3
cdr3_nt: TGTGCCATCAGTGCGGGAGTGGAGACCCAGTACTTC
cdr3_aa: CAISAGVETQYF

d_call: .
j_call: TRBJ2-1
clone_size: few
cdr3_length: 12
v_call: TRBV5-1
cdr3_nt: TGCGCCAGCAGCCCCAGGGGGGATGAGCAGTTCTTC
cdr3_aa: CASSPRGDEQFF

d_call: TRBD1
j_call: TRBJ1-5
clone_size: .
cdr3_length: 15
v_call: TRBV9
cdr3_nt: TGTGCCAGCAGCGTAGGGACAGGCAATAATCAGCCCCAGCATTTT
cdr3_aa: CASSVGTGNNQPQHF

d_call: TRBD2
j_call: TRBJ2-3
clone_size: many
cdr3_length: 14
v_call: TRBV7-9
cdr3_nt: TGTGCCGGTACCCTAGCGGGGACCACAGATACGCAGTATTTT
cdr3_aa: CAGTLAGTTDTQYF

d_call: .
j_call: TRBJ2-3
clone_size: few
cdr3_length: 15
v_call: TRBV7-8
cdr3_nt: TGTGCCAGCAGCTTAGCGCAGGGATCCACAGATACGCAGTATTTT
cdr3_aa: CASSLAQGSTDTQYF

d_call: TRBD2
j_call: TRBJ2-6
clone_size: .
cdr3_length: 19
v_call: TRBV15
cdr3_nt: TGTGCCACCAGCAGAAGAGGGCTAGCGGGTGGCTCTGGGGCCAACGTCCTGACTTTC
cdr3_aa: CATSRRGLAGGSGANVLTF

d_call: .
j_call: TRBJ2-3
clone_size: many
cdr3_length: 12
v_call: TRBV4-2
cdr3_nt: TGTGCCAGCAGCCAAGATAAGGGGGCGCAGTATTTT
cdr3_aa: CASSQDKGAQYF

d_call: .
j_call: TRBJ1-6
clone_size: many
cdr3_length: 14
v_call: TRBV15
cdr3_nt: TGTGCCACCAGACCAGGGGCTGCGGATTCACCCCTCCACTTT
cdr3_aa: CATRPGAADSPLHF

d_call: TRBD2
j_call: TRBJ2-1
clone_size: few
cdr3_length: 15
v_call: TRBV7-2
cdr3_nt: TGTGCCAGCAGCTCTTGGCTAGCGGGAGGGGGTGAGCAGTTCTTC
cdr3_aa: CASSSWLAGGGEQFF

d_call: .
j_call: TRBJ2-3
clone_size: .
cdr3_length: 16
v_call: TRBV5-6
cdr3_nt: TGTGCCAGCAGCCCGGGACTCGTGGGGGCCACAGATACGCAGTATTTT
cdr3_aa: CASSPGLVGATDTQYF

d_call: .
j_call: TRBJ2-7
clone_size: .
cdr3_length: 13
v_call: TRBV5-6
cdr3_nt: TGTGCCAGCAGCTTTCCCAGTTCCTACGAGCAGTACTTC
cdr3_aa: CASSFPSSYEQYF